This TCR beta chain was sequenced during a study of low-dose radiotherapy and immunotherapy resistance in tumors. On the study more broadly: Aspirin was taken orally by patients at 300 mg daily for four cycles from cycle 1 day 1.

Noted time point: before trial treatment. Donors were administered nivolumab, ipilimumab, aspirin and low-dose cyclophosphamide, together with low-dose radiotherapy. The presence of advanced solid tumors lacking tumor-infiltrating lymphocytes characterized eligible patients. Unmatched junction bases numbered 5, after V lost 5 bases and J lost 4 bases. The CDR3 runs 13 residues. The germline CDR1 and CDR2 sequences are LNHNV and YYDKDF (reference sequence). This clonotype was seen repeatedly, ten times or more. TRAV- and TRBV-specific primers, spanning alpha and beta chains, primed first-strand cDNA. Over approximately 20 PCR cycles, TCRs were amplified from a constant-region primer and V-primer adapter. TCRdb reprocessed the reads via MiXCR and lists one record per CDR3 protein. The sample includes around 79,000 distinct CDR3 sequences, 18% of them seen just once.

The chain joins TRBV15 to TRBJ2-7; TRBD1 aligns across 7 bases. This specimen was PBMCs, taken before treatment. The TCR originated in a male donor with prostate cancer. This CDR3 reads CATSSGTEYEQYF. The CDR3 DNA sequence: TGTGCCACCAGCTCCGGGACAGAATACGAGCAGTACTTC.